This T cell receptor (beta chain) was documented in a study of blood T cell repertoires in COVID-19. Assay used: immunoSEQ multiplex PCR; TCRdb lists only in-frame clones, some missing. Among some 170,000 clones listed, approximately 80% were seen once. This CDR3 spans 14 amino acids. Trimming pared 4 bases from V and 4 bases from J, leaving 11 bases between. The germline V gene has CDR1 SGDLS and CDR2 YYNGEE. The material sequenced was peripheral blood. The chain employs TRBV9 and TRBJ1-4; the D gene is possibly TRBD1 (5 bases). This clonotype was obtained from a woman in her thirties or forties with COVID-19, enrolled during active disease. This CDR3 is CASSKDTHNEKLFF. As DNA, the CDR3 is TGTGCCAGCAGCAAGGACACCCATAATGAAAAACTGTTTTTT.